Reported below is one T cell receptor (beta chain). The record originates from a study of Tregs in tolerant kidney transplant recipients. Method: immunoSEQ multiplex PCR; TCRdb's copy keeps in-frame clones and lacks some. The sample holds tens of thousands of clones, roughly 89% seen once. Unstimulated regulatory T cells (CD4+CD25+CD127-), CD4+CD25- non-regulatory cells, CD4 and CD8 cells were FACS-sorted from thawed PBMCs. The CDR3 length is 14 residues. V dropped 0 bases and J dropped 5 bases, with 11 bases sitting between them. Looked up from germline, CDR1 is SGHRS and CDR2 is YFSETQ. The source of this sequence is a human donor in good health. The sequenced material came from CD4+ T cells from blood. The chain links TRBV5-1 to TRBJ1-2, with D unclear. CDR3 loop: CASSLAGDTYGYTF. CDR3 in DNA: TGCGCCAGCAGCTTGGCCGGGGATACGTATGGCTACACCTTC.